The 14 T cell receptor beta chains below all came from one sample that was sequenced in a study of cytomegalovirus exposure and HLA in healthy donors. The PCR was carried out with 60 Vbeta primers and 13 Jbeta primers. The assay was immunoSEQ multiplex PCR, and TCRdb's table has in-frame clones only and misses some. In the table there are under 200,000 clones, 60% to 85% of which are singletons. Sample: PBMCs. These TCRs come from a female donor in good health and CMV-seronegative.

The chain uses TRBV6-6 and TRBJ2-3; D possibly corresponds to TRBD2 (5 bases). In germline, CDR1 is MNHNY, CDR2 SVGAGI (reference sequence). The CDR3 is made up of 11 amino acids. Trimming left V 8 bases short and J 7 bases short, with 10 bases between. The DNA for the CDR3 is TGTGCCAGCGGCTCGGGGAATACGCAGTATTTT. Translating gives CASGSGNTQYF.

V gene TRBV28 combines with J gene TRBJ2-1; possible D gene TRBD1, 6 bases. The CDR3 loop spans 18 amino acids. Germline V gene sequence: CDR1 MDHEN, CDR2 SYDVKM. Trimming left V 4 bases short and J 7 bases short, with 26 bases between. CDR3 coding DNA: TGTGCCAGCAGTTCGCCGCCCCCGGGCAGGGGAAATTTAAATGAGCAGTTCTTC. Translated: CASSSPPPGRGNLNEQFF.

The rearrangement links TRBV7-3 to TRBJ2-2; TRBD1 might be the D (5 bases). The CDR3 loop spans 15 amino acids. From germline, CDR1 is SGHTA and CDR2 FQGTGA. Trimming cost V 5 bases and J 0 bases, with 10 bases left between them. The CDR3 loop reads CASSLTEANTGELFF. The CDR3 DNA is TGTGCCAGCAGCCTGACAGAAGCGAACACCGGGGAGCTGTTTTTT.

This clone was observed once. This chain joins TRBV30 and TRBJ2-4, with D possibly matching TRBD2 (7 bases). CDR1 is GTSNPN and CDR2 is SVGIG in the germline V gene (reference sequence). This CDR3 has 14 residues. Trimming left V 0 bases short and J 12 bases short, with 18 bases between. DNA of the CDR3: TGTGCCTGGAGTGTAGGTGGGGGGGCCTTCAGTCAGTACTTC. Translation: CAWSVGGGAFSQYF. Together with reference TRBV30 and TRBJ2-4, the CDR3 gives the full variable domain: SQTIHQWPATLVQPVGSPLSLECTVEGTSNPNLYWYRQAAGRGLQLLFYSVGIGQISSEVPQNLSASRPQDRQFILSSKKLLLSDSGFYLCAWSVGGGAFSQYFGAGTRLSVL.

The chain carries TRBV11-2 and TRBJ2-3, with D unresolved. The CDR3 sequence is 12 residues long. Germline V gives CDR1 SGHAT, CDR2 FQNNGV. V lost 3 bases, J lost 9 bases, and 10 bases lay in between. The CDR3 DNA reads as TGTGCCAGCAGCTTGTCGGCAGGAACGCAGTATTTT. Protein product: CASSLSAGTQYF.

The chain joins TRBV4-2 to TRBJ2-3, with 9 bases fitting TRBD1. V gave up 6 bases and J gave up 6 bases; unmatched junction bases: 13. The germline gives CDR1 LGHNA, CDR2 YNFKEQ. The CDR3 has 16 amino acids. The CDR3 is CASSQRTGDWSDTQYF. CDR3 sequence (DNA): TGTGCCAGCAGTCAACGGACAGGGGATTGGTCCGATACGCAGTATTTT.

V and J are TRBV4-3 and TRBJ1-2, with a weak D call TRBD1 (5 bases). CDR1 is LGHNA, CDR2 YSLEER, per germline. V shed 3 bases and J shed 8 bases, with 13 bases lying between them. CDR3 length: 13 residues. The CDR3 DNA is TGCGCCAGCAGCCAGAATGGAGGGGAGGGCTACACCTTC. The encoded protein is CASSQNGGEGYTF.

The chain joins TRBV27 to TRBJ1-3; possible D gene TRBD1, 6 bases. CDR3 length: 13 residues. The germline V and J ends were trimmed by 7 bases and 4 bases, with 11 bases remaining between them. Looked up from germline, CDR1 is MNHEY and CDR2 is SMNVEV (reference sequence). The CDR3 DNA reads TGTGCCAGCAAGATGACAGGAGGAAACACCATATATTTT. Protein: CASKMTGGNTIYF.

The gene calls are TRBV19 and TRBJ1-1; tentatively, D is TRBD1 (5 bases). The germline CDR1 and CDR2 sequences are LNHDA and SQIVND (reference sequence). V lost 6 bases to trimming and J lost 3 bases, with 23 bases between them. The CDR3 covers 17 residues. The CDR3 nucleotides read TGTGCCAGTAGAGCGAGGGGCGCCGGTCGGAGGGACACTGAAGCTTTCTTT. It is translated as CASRARGAGRRDTEAFF.

The CDR3, as DNA: TGTGCCAGCAGCCTCCGTTTAGGGGATGTCGGTGAAAAACTGTTTTTT. Protein sequence: CASSLRLGDVGEKLFF. The V call is TRBV5-4, the J call TRBJ1-4; the D gene is possibly TRBD1 (5 bases). Trimming took 4 bases from V and 7 from J, leaving 20 bases between them. The CDR3 runs 16 residues. The V gene's germline CDR1 is SGHNT and CDR2 YYREEE (reference sequence).

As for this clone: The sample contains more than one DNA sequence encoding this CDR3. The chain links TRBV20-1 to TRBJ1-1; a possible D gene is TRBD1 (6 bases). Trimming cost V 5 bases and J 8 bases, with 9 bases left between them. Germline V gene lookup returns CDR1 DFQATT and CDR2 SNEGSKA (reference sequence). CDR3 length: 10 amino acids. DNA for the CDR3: TGCAGTGCTTTAAGGGGGGAAGCTTTCTTT. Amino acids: CSALRGEAFF.

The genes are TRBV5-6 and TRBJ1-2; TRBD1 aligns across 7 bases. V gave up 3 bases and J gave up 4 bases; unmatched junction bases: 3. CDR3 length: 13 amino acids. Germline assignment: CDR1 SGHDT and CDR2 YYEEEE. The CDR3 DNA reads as TGTGCCAGCAGCTCGACAGGGCTCTATGGCTACACCTTC. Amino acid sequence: CASSSTGLYGYTF.

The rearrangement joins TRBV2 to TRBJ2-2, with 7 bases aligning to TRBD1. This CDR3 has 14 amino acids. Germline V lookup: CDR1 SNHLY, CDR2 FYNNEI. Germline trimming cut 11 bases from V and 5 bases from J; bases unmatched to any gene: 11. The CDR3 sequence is CASIGQEITGELFF. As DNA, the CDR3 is TGTGCCTCCATAGGACAGGAGATTACCGGGGAGCTGTTTTTT.

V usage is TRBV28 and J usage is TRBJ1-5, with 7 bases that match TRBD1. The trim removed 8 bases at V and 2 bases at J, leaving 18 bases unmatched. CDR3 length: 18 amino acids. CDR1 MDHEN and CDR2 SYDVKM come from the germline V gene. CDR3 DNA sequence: TGTGCCAGCCACATCCTTGCCGGACAGGTCCGGGGCAATCAGCCCCAGCATTTT. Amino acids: CASHILAGQVRGNQPQHF.